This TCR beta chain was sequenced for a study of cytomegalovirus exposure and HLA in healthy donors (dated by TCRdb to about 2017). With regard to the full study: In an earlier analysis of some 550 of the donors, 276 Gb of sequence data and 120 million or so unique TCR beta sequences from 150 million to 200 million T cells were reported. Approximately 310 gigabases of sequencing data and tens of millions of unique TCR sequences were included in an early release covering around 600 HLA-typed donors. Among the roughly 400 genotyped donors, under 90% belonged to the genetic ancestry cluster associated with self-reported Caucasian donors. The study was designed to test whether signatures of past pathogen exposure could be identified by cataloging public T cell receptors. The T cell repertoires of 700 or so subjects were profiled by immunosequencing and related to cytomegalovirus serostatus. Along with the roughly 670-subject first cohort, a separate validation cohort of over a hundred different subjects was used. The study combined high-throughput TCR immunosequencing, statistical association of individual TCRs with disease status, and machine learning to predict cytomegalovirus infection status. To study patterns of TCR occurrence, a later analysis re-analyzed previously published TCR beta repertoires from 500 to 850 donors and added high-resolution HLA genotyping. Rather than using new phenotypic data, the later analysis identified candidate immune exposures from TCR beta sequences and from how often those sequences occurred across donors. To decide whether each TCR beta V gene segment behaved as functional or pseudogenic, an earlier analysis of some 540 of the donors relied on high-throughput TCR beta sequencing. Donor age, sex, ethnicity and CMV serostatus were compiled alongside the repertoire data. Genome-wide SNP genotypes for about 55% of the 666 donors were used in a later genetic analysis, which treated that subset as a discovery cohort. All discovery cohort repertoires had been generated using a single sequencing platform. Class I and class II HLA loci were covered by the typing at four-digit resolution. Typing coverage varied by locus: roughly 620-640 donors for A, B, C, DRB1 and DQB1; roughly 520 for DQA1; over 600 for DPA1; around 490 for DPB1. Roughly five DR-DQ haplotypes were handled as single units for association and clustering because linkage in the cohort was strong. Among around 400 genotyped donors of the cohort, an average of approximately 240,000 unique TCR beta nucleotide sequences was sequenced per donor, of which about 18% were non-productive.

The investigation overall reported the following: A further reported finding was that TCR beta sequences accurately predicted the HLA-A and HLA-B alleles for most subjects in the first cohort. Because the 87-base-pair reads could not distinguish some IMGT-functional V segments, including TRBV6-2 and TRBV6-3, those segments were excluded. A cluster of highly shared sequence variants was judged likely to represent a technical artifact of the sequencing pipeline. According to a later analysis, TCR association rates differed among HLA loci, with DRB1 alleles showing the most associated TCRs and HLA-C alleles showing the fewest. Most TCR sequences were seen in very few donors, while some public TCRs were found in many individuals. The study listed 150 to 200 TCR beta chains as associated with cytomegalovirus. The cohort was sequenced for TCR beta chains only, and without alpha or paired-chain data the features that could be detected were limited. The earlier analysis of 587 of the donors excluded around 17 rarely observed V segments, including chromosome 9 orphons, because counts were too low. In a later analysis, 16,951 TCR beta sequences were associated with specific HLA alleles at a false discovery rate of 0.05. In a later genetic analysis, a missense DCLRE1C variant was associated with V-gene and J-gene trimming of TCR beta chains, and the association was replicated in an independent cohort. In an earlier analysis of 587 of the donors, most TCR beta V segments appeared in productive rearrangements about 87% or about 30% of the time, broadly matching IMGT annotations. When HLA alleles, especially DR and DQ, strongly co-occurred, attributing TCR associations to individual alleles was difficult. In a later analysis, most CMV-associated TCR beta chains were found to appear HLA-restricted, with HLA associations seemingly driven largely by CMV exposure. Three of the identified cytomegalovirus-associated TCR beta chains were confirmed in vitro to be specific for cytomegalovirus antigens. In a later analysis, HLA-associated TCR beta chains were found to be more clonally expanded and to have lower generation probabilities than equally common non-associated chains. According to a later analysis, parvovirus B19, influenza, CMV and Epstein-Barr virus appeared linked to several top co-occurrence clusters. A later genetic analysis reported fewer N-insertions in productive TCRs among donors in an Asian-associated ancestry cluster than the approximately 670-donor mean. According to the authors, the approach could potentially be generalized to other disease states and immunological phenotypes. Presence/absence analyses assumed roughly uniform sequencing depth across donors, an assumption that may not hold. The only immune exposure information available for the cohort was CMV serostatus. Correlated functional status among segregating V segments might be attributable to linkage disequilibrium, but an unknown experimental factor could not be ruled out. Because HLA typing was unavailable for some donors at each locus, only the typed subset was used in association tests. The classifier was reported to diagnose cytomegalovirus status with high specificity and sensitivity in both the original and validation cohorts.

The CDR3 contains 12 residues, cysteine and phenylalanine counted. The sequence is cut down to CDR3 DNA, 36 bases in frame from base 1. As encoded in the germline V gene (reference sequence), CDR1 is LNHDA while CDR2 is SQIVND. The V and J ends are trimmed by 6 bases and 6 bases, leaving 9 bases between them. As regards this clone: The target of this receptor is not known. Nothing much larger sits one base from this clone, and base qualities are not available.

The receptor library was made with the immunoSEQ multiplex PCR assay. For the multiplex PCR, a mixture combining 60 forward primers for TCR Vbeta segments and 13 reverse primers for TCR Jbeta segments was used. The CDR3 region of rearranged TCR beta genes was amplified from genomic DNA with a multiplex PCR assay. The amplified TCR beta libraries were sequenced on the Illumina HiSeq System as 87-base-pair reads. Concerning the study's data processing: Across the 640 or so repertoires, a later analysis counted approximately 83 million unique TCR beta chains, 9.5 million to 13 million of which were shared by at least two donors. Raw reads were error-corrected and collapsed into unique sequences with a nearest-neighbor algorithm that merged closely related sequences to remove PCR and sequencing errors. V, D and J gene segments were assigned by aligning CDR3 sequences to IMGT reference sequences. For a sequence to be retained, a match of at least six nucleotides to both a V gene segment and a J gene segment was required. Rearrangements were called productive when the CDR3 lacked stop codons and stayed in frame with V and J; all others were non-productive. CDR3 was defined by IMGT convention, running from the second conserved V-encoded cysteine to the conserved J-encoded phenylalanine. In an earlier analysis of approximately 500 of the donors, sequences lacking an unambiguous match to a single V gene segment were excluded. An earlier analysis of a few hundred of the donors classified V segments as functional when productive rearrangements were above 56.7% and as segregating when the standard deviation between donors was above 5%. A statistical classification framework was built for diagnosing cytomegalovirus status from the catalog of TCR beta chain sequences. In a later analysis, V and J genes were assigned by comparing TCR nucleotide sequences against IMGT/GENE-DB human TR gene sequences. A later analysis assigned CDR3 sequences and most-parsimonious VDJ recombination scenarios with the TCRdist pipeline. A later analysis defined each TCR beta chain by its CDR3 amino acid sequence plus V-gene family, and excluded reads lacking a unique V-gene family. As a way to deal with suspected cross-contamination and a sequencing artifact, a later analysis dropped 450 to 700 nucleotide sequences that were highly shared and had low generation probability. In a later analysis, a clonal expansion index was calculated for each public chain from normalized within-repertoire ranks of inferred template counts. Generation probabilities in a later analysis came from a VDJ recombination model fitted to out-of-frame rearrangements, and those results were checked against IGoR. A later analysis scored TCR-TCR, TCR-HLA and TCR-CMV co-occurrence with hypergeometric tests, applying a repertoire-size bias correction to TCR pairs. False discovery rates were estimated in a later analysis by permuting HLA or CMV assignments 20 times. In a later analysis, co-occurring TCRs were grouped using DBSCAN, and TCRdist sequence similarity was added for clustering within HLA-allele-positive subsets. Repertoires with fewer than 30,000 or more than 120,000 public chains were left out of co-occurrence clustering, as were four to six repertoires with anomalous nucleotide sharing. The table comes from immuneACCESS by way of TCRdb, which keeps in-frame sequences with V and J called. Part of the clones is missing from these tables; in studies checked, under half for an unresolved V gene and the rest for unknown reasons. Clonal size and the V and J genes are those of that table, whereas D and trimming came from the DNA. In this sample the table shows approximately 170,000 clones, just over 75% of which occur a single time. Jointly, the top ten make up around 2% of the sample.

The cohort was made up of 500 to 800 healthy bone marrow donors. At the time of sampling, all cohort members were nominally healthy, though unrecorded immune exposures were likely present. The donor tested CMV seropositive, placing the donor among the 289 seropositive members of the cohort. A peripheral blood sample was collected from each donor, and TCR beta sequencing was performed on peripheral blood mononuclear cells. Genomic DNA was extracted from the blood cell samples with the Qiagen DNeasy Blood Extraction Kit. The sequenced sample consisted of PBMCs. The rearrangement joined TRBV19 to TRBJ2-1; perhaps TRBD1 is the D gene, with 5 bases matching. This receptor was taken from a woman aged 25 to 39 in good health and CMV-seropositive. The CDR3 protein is CASRTVGNEQFF. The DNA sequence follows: TGTGCCAGTAGGACAGTCGGCAATGAGCAGTTCTTC.